This is a list of T cell receptor beta chains from one sample in a study of T cell responses to AZD1222 COVID-19 vaccine. Sequenced by immunoSEQ multiplex PCR; TCRdb stores in-frame clones only, minus some. The sample has some 150,000 clones, about 86% seen once; the top ten hold 4.5% to 6%. The material sequenced was peripheral blood, taken on day 0 of MenACWY control vaccination. Every receptor here comes from an adult in good health. Each CDR3 is given with its conserved first and last residue. The D gene is left open where the match is weak. Size is omitted from some rows. Given values are once, few, many or a class for expanded clones.

clone size,D gene,J gene,V gene,CDR3 protein,CDR3 DNA
NA,NA,TRBJ2-3,TRBV13,CASSGGPAVLSYTDTQYF,TGTGCCAGCAGCGGTGGGCCAGCGGTACTATCCTACACAGATACGCAGTATTTT
NA,NA,TRBJ2-1,TRBV7-6,CASSYDSSAVYNEQFF,TGTGCCAGCAGCTACGACTCTAGCGCAGTGTACAATGAGCAGTTCTTC
few,TRBD1,TRBJ1-2,TRBV4-1,CASSLGHRGPYGYTF,TGCGCCAGCAGCCTGGGGCACAGGGGCCCCTATGGCTACACCTTC
NA,NA,TRBJ1-2,TRBV6-1,CASSEANYGYTF,TGTGCCAGCAGTGAAGCTAACTATGGCTACACCTTC
NA,TRBD2,TRBJ2-7,TRBV5-1,CASSFLAESYEQYF,TGCGCCAGCAGCTTTCTAGCGGAATCCTACGAGCAGTACTTC
NA,TRBD2,TRBJ2-7,TRBV24-1,CATSDSSGNLPYEQYF,TGTGCCACCAGTGATTCTAGCGGGAATTTACCCTACGAGCAGTACTTC
NA,NA,TRBJ2-5,TRBV4-3,CASSPRIGPRQTQYF,TGCGCCAGCAGCCCTAGGATCGGGCCTCGGCAGACCCAGTACTTC
NA,NA,TRBJ1-1,TRBV3-1/TRBV3-2,CASSQGRWSTEAFF,TGTGCCAGCAGCCAAGGCCGGTGGAGCACTGAAGCTTTCTTT
once,NA,TRBJ1-3,TRBV6-5,CASRTTARSGNTIYF,TGTGCCAGCAGGACGACAGCCCGGTCTGGAAACACCATATATTTT
NA,NA,TRBJ1-2,TRBV7-8,CATQPRGKTNYGYTF,TGTGCCACCCAGCCGAGGGGGAAAACTAACTATGGCTACACCTTC
NA,TRBD1,TRBJ2-2,TRBV7-3,CASSPRDRVFPGELFF,TGTGCCAGCAGCCCCCGGGACAGGGTGTTCCCCGGGGAGCTGTTTTTT
NA,NA,TRBJ1-6,TRBV5-5,CASSLAGSKNSPLHF,TGTGCCAGCAGCTTGGCAGGTTCTAAGAATTCACCCCTCCACTTT
NA,TRBD2,TRBJ2-1,TRBV24-1,CATSDLGGSSYNEQFF,TGTGCCACCAGTGATCTAGGCGGGAGCTCCTACAATGAGCAGTTCTTC
NA,TRBD2,TRBJ2-3,TRBV9,CASSMTSGGLDTQYF,TGTGCCAGCTCGATGACTAGCGGGGGGCTGGATACGCAGTATTTT
NA,TRBD2,TRBJ2-3,TRBV7-8,CASSLGAGVVTDTQYF,TGTGCCAGCAGCTTAGGAGCGGGAGTCGTCACAGATACGCAGTATTTT
NA,TRBD2,TRBJ2-3,TRBV27,CASSLGLAPDTQYF,TGTGCCAGCAGCCTCGGACTAGCCCCAGATACGCAGTATTTT
NA,NA,TRBJ1-5,TRBV7-6,CASSQNIGGNQPQHF,TGTGCCAGCAGCCAGAACATTGGGGGGAATCAGCCCCAGCATTTT
NA,NA,TRBJ2-6,TRBV19,CASSRVGGSGANVLTF,TGTGCCAGTAGTAGGGTAGGGGGCTCTGGGGCCAACGTCCTGACTTTC
NA,NA,TRBJ1-3,TRBV29-1,CSVAGAFSSGNTIYF,TGCAGCGTTGCTGGGGCCTTTAGCTCTGGAAACACCATATATTTT
NA,NA,TRBJ2-3,TRBV11-2,CASSLGAAARDTQYF,TGTGCCAGCAGCTTAGGGGCCGCCGCTCGGGATACGCAGTATTTT
NA,NA,TRBJ1-1,TRBV6-5,CASSYGGGTEAFF,TGTGCCAGCAGTTACGGAGGGGGCACTGAAGCTTTCTTT
NA,TRBD1,TRBJ1-1,TRBV18,CASSPQGARTEAFF,TGTGCCAGCTCACCGCAGGGGGCGCGGACTGAAGCTTTCTTT
NA,NA,TRBJ1-3,TRBV5-1,CASSLARGTIYF,TGCGCCAGCAGCTTGGCTCGCGGCACCATATATTTT
NA,NA,TRBJ2-7,TRBV30,CAWSPPGYEQYF,TGTGCCTGGAGTCCGCCGGGGTACGAGCAGTACTTC